The 19 T cell receptor beta chains below come from one sample, sequenced in a study of beta chain features in type 1 diabetes. Expressed TCRB transcripts were sequenced because the isolated RNA had all been reverse transcribed beforehand. Measured with immunoSEQ multiplex PCR; TCRdb has only the in-frame clones, and not every one. The table includes 120,000 to 150,000 clones, under 60% detected once. Source material: Tregs from blood. The receptors were sampled from a man younger than 35 in good health.

A few counts support this clone. The CDR3 coding sequence is TGTGCCAGCAGACCGGGGGGGCCGGGTGGCTACACCTTC. It yields the protein CASRPGGPGGYTF. The chain has TRBV11-2 and TRBJ1-2; TRBD1 is a possible D gene (6 bases). Germline V gene data show CDR1 as SGHAT and CDR2 as FQNNGV. Trimming took 6 bases from V and 7 from J, leaving 15 bases between them. This CDR3 is built from 13 residues. The full variable domain, with the rest looked up from reference TRBV11-2 and TRBJ1-2, is EAGVAQSPRYKIIEKRQSVAFWCNPISGHATLYWYQQILGQGPKLLIQFQNNGVVDDSQLPKDRFSAERLKGVDSTLKIQPAKLEDSAVYLCASRPGGPGGYTFGSGTRLTVV.

This chain links TRBV7-2 with TRBJ2-3; the match to TRBD2 covers 10 bases. The germline V gene has CDR1 SGHTA and CDR2 FQGNSA. This CDR3 contains 16 residues. With V trimmed by 5 bases and J by 4 bases, 9 bases remained unmatched. CDR3 nucleotide sequence: TGTGCCAGCAGCAACCCTGGGACTAGCGTCCCAGATACGCAGTATTTT. The encoded protein is CASSNPGTSVPDTQYF. The full variable domain, in which reference TRBV7-2 and TRBJ2-3 provide the parts outside the CDR3, is GAGVSQSPSNKVTEKGKDVELRCDPISGHTALYWYRQSLGQGLEFLIYFQGNSAPDKSGLPSDRFSAERTGGSVSTLTIQRTQQEDSAVYLCASSNPGTSVPDTQYFGPGTRLTVL.

This clone came up a few times. The V gene is TRBV4-2, the J gene TRBJ1-3; TRBD1 matches 8 bases. J gave up 0 bases and V 3 bases, and 7 bases lay outside the gene matches. Germline V gene sequence: CDR1 LGHNA, CDR2 YNFKEQ. The CDR3 is 17 amino acids. CDR3 DNA sequence: TGTGCCAGCAGCCAGAGGACAGGGCGAGACTCTGGAAACACCATATATTTT. Amino acids: CASSQRTGRDSGNTIYF.

This clone was seen more than once but under ten times. The chain combines TRBV29-1 with TRBJ2-7; TRBD1 agrees at 7 bases. Per germline, CDR1 SQVTM and CDR2 ANQGSEA. There are 12 residues in the CDR3. The ends lost 4 bases at V and 2 bases at J; junction bases unmatched: 2. The CDR3 spells CSVGQGTYEQYF. The DNA for the CDR3 is TGCAGCGTTGGACAGGGAACCTACGAGCAGTACTTC.

This clone appeared a few times. This CDR3 is CASSFWTGPTYEQYF. CDR3 DNA: TGCGCCAGCAGCTTCTGGACAGGGCCAACCTACGAGCAGTACTTC. V is TRBV5-1 and J is TRBJ2-7; TRBD1 matches at 8 bases. This CDR3 region has 15 residues. In germline, CDR1 is SGHRS, CDR2 YFSETQ. With 2 bases clipped from V and 2 bases from J, the junction kept 6 bases outside the gene matches.

The chain employs TRBV7-8 and TRBJ2-5, with 9 bases identical to TRBD2. J lost 7 bases, V lost 5 bases, and 14 bases had no gene match. The length of the CDR3 is 16 residues. Germline V gene data show CDR1 as SGHVS and CDR2 as FQNEAQ. The DNA for the CDR3 is TGTGCCAGCAGCCTCCCAGGAGCGGGGGGAGGGGGGACCCAGTACTTC. This sequence encodes CASSLPGAGGGGTQYF.

The V gene is TRBV7-2, the J gene TRBJ1-3; no clear D. Trimming took 2 bases from V and 4 from J, leaving 9 bases between them. This CDR3 contains 14 residues. CDR1 is SGHTA and CDR2 is FQGNSA in the germline V gene. The CDR3 loop is CASSLSGGGNTIYF. The CDR3 nucleotides read TGTGCCAGCAGCTTATCAGGAGGGGGAAACACCATATATTTT.

This clone was seen a few times. V is TRBV28 and J is TRBJ2-5; 8 bases map to TRBD2. V shed 4 bases, J shed 3 bases, and the junction held 1 base outside the gene matches. The length of the CDR3 is 13 residues. Germline V lookup: CDR1 MDHEN, CDR2 SYDVKM. The CDR3 coding sequence is TGTGCCAGCAGTTCAGCGGGAGAAGAGACCCAGTACTTC. Translation gives CASSSAGEETQYF.

CDR3 in amino acids: CASRSLAGGTDTQYF. Written as DNA, the CDR3 is TGTGCCAGCAGGTCACTAGCGGGGGGCACAGATACGCAGTATTTT. The genes are TRBV4-2 and TRBJ2-3; 11 bases line up with TRBD2. Germline loops: CDR1 LGHNA, CDR2 YNFKEQ. With 6 bases clipped from V and 1 base from J, the junction kept 3 bases outside the gene matches. The CDR3 consists of 15 residues.

The chain couples TRBV29-1 to TRBJ1-5, with no clear D. The CDR3 totals 13 residues. The germline V gene has CDR1 SQVTM and CDR2 ANQGSEA. The V end lost 7 bases, the J end lost 7 bases, and 17 bases lay between the germline ends. The CDR3 coding sequence is TGCAGCGCTAAGTTGGGTATCGGGCAGCCCCAGCATTTT. The encoded protein is CSAKLGIGQPQHF.

In this sample, this clone turned up a few times. CDR3 sequence reads: CAISAGLAGVTRYEQYF. In DNA form, the CDR3 reads TGTGCCATCAGCGCGGGACTAGCGGGAGTTACGCGCTACGAGCAGTACTTC. The J gene is TRBJ2-7, the V gene TRBV10-3; TRBD2 matches at 14 bases. This CDR3 spans 17 amino acids. In germline, CDR1 is ENHRY, CDR2 SYGVKD. V dropped 6 bases and J dropped 3; count of bases not matched to a gene: 10.

This clone was seen only a few times. The chain recombines TRBV28 with TRBJ2-7; TRBD1 is a possible D gene (5 bases). Trimming cost V 3 bases and J 3 bases, with 9 bases left between them. CDR3 length equals 13 residues. The germline V gene has CDR1 MDHEN and CDR2 SYDVKM. CDR3 in amino acids: CASSFGHGYEQYF. The CDR3 bases are TGTGCCAGCAGTTTTGGACACGGCTACGAGCAGTACTTC.

The chain links TRBV19 to TRBJ1-1; D is unresolved. This CDR3 comprises 16 residues. Germline loops: CDR1 LNHDA, CDR2 SQIVND (reference sequence). V lost 1 base and J lost 1, with 13 bases in between. The CDR3 reads CASSIGEWTANTEAFF. The DNA for the CDR3 is TGTGCCAGTAGTATAGGGGAGTGGACGGCGAACACTGAAGCTTTCTTT.

This clone was seen only once. The V and J genes are TRBV25-1 and TRBJ2-3; D is uncertain. CDR3 length equals 14 residues. Germline assignment: CDR1 MGHDK and CDR2 SYGVNS. V was trimmed by 2 bases and J by 2 bases, leaving 8 bases between them. CDR3 amino acids: CASSEVFSTDTQYF. The CDR3 DNA reads as TGTGCCAGCAGTGAAGTCTTTTCCACAGATACGCAGTATTTT.

The V and J genes are TRBV6-1 and TRBJ1-2; possible D gene TRBD1, 5 bases. This CDR3 contains 15 residues. CDR1 is MNHNS, CDR2 SASEGT, per germline. Trimming shortened V by 6 bases and J by 0 bases, and 14 bases separated the two germline ends. CDR3 sequence: CASRPAAGTNYGYTF. The CDR3 coding sequence is TGTGCCAGCAGACCTGCCGCAGGGACTAACTATGGCTACACCTTC.

The chain combines TRBV6-6 with TRBJ2-7, with TRBD2 matching over 8 bases. Germline trimming cut 5 bases from V and 5 bases from J; bases unmatched to any gene: 8. The CDR3 length is 14 residues. Germline V CDR1 and CDR2: MNHNY, SVGAGI (reference sequence). The chain's CDR3 is CASSPGGRRNEQYF. In DNA, the CDR3 is TGTGCCAGCAGTCCGGGGGGGAGGAGGAACGAGCAGTACTTC.

The chain joins TRBV4-3 to TRBJ2-3; TRBD2 might be the D (6 bases). CDR3 length: 17 residues. In germline, CDR1 is LGHNA, CDR2 YSLEER. With 3 bases removed from V and 5 bases from J, the gap between germline ends came to 21 bases. CDR3 protein: CASSQAPDYRAGDTQYF. CDR3 sequence (DNA): TGCGCCAGCAGCCAGGCCCCGGACTACCGCGCTGGAGATACGCAGTATTTT.

This clone was counted a few times. V is TRBV28 and J is TRBJ2-1; a weak D match, TRBD1 (7 bases). In germline, CDR1 is MDHEN, CDR2 SYDVKM. Trimming removed 2 bases at V and 8 bases at J, with 13 bases between. This CDR3 contains 14 residues. The CDR3 region is CASSLVRRGDEQFF. CDR3 bases: TGTGCCAGCAGTTTAGTCCGCAGGGGGGATGAGCAGTTCTTC.

V gene TRBV18 combines with J gene TRBJ2-7; D not resolved. In germline, CDR1 is KGHSH, CDR2 LQKENI. The V and J ends lost 6 bases and 4 bases respectively, with 13 bases between them. This CDR3 comprises 13 residues. CDR3 nucleotides: TGTGCCAGCTCCGATACACAATCTTACGAGCAGTACTTC. This codes for CASSDTQSYEQYF.